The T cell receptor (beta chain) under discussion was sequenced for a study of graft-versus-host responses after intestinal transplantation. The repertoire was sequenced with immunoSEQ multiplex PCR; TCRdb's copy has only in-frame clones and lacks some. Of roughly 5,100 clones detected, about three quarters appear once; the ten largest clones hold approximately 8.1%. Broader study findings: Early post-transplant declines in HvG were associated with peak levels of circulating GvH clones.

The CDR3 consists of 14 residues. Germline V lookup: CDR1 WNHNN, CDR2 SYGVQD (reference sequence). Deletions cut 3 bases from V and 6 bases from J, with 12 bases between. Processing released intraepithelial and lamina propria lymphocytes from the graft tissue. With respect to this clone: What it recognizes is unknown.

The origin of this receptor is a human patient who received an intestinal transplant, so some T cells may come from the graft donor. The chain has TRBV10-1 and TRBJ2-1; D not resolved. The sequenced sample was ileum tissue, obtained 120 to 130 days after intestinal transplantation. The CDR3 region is CASSERRRPNEQFF. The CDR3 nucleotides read TGCGCCAGCAGTGAACGGAGACGTCCCAATGAGCAGTTCTTC.